Included here is one T cell receptor beta chain sequence, with context. What it binds is not known. The sample carries other DNA sequences with the same CDR3. Each patient relapsed following autologous stem cell transplantation, and prior brentuximab vedotin exposure differed. Germline V gene lookup returns CDR1 LNHDA and CDR2 SQIVND (reference sequence). V shed 6 bases and J shed 2 bases, with 8 bases lying between them. The CDR3 is 12 amino acids. These data belong to a study of PD-1 blockade in classical Hodgkin lymphoma. Study findings and constraints: CD4+ TCR diversity, unlike CD8+, climbed significantly by C4D1. Patients newly diagnosed and complete responders had comparable baseline diversity. Causes of the repertoire differences remain undefined, possibly disease activity or prior therapy.

Profiled with immunoSEQ multiplex PCR; TCRdb holds only in-frame clones, not every one. This sample carries around 100,000 clones, 80% to 90% of them seen once, and the ten largest clones take under 8.5%. The sample was peripheral blood mononuclear cells (PBMCs), taken before the second cycle of nivolumab. The TCR originated in a human donor with classical Hodgkin lymphoma. This sequence joins TRBV19 and TRBJ2-7, with unresolved D. The CDR3 is CASSPGAYEQYF. The CDR3 DNA follows: TGTGCCAGTAGCCCTGGGGCCTACGAGCAGTACTTC.